Shown below are 11 T cell receptor beta chains from a single sample sequenced in a study of T cell repertoires in cytomegalovirus infection. TCRdb reanalysed the reads using MiXCR and keeps one entry per CDR3 protein. The table shows more than 350,000 distinct CDR3 sequences, with under 40% occurring only once. Sequences were obtained from PBMCs. Receptor source: a human donor in good health (CMV status not recorded). Some clones in this sample may be carry-over from other donors' samples.

This chain connects TRBV7-9 to TRBJ1-5, with 8 bases that match TRBD1. V gave up 1 base and J gave up 10 bases; unmatched junction bases: 12. Per germline, CDR1 SEHNR and CDR2 FQNEAQ (reference sequence). This CDR3 has 16 residues. CDR3: CASSLDGQGARHPQHF. The CDR3 nucleotides read TGTGCCAGCAGCTTAGACGGGCAGGGGGCGAGGCATCCCCAGCATTTT.

This clonotype was seen at least ten times. The V gene is TRBV12-3 or TRBV12-4, the J gene TRBJ2-7, with D perhaps matching TRBD2 (7 bases). V was clipped by 2 bases and J by 2 bases, with 16 bases between them. This CDR3 comprises 16 residues. The DNA for the CDR3 is TGTGCCAGCAGTTTAAACGTCGGGGGGCCACCCTACGAGCAGTACTTC. Translation gives CASSLNVGGPPYEQYF.

This clonotype occurred many times. The V and J genes are TRBV7-2 and TRBJ2-3; 10 bases match TRBD2. The CDR3 is 17 amino acids. The junction had 9 bases not matched to a gene; V was cut back by 3 bases and J by 3 bases. Germline CDR1 and CDR2: SGHTA and FQGNSA. This CDR3 reads CASSFSGSGGGTDTQYF. The CDR3 coding sequence is TGTGCCAGCAGCTTCAGCGGGAGCGGGGGGGGTACAGATACGCAGTATTTT.

Concerning this clonotype itself: A much larger clone differs from this one at a single base, so this may be a read error. J is TRBJ2-7 and V is TRBV7-2, with 7 nucleotides matching TRBD1. The germline V gene has CDR1 SGHTA and CDR2 FQGNSA. The CDR3 covers 14 residues. This chain's CDR3 is CASSSDRVAYKQYF. CDR3 coding DNA: TGTGCCAGCAGCTCAGACAGGGTCGCCTACAAGCAGTACTTC. Looking up the rest from reference TRBV7-2 and TRBJ2-7 gives the full variable domain: GAGVSQSPSNKVTEKGKDVELRCDPISGHTALYWYRQSLGQGLEFLIYFQGNSAPDKSGLPSDRFSAERTGGSVSTLTIQRTQQEDSAVYLCASSSDRVAYKQYFGPGTRLTVT.

This rearrangement joins TRBV4-1 to TRBJ2-7; possibly TRBD1 for D (6 bases). This CDR3 is 14 amino acids long. With 7 bases removed from V and 6 bases from J, the gap between germline ends came to 19 bases. CDR1 and CDR2 (germline): MGHRA, YSYEKL. CDR3 protein: CASIPPDSYFEQYF. The CDR3 nucleotides are TGCGCCAGCATCCCCCCGGACAGTTATTTCGAGCAGTACTTC.

This clonotype was found many times. J is TRBJ1-4 and V is TRBV7-8, with 10 bases that match TRBD1. With V trimmed by 1 base and J by 6 bases, 8 bases remained unmatched. The CDR3 loop spans 17 amino acids. Per germline, CDR1 SGHVS and CDR2 FQNEAQ. As DNA, the CDR3 is TGTGCCAGCAGCTTAGACGGGTCCGGGACAGGGGATGAAAAACTGTTTTTT. It specifies CASSLDGSGTGDEKLFF.

Ten or more counts support this clonotype. This chain links TRBV7-6 with TRBJ2-7, with TRBD1 matching over 11 bases. This CDR3 contains 15 residues. Germline V lookup: CDR1 SGHVS, CDR2 FNYEAQ. V lost 5 bases, J lost 3 bases, and 6 bases stayed unmatched. The CDR3, as DNA: TGTGCCAGCAGCATCGGGACAGGGGGTGGCTACGAGCAGTACTTC. Residues: CASSIGTGGGYEQYF.

The chain employs TRBV11-2 and TRBJ2-2, with TRBD1 matching 7 bases. The trim removed 0 bases at V and 5 bases at J, leaving 9 bases unmatched. The CDR3 sequence is 17 residues long. The germline gives CDR1 SGHAT, CDR2 FQNNGV. The DNA for the CDR3 is TGTGCCAGCAGCTTAGAAGTCACAGGGGCGCGAACCGGGGAGCTGTTTTTT. This sequence encodes CASSLEVTGARTGELFF.

This clonotype was seen a handful of times. The chain employs TRBV18 and TRBJ1-2, with D possibly being TRBD1 (5 bases). Germline V gene data show CDR1 as KGHSH and CDR2 as LQKENI. The germline V and J ends were trimmed by 3 bases and 8 bases, with 16 bases remaining between them. The CDR3 runs to 14 residues. The chain's CDR3 is CASSPGGGIGGYTF. CDR3 DNA: TGTGCCAGCTCACCCGGCGGGGGTATTGGCGGCTACACCTTC.

Comments on this clonotype: The CDR3 ends on some other residue instead of the conserved phenylalanine or tryptophan, so this is likely a read error. V is TRBV7-8 and J is TRBJ2-5; maybe TRBD1 (5 bases). The germline V and J ends were trimmed by 5 bases and 5 bases, with 21 bases remaining between them. The CDR3 spans 16 residues. Germline V gene data show CDR1 as SGHVS and CDR2 as FQNEAQ. CDR3 nucleotides: TGTGCCAGCAGCGCTCGGCCTGCAGGGAACCGGGAGACCCAGTACTTA. The encoded protein is CASSARPAGNRETQYL.

J is TRBJ1-5 and V is TRBV6-1, with a possible D match to TRBD1 (5 bases). CDR3 size: 14 residues. Deletions cut 4 bases from V and 7 bases from J, with 14 bases between. Germline CDR1 and CDR2: MNHNS and SASEGT. The CDR3 region has the DNA TGTGCCAGCAGTGGGGGGTTCCGGGGCCAGCCCCAGCATTTT. Translating gives CASSGGFRGQPQHF.